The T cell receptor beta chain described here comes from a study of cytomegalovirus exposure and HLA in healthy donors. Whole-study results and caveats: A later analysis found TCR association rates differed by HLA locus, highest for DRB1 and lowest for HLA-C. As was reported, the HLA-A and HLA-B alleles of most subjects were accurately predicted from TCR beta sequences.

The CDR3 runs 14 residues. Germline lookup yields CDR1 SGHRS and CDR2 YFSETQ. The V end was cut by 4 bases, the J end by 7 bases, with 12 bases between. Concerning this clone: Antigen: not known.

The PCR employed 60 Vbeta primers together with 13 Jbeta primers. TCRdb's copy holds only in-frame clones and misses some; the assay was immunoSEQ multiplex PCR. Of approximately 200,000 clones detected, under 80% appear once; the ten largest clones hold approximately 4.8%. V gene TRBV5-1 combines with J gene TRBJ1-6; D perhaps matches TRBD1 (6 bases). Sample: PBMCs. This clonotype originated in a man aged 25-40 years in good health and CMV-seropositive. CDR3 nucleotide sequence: TGCGCCAGCAGCAGAGGTGGGGGCAATTCACCCCTCCACTTT. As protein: CASSRGGGNSPLHF.